What follows are 4 T cell receptor beta chains derived from one specimen sequenced in a study of response to subunit inactivated influenza vaccine. TCRdb reprocessed the RT-PCR reads via MiXCR and lists one record per CDR3 protein. The top ten hold around 10% of the sample, which has approximately 500,000 distinct CDR3 sequences, approximately 14% seen once. The sample consisted of PBMCs from blood, taken 11 to 12 days after vaccination. The receptors stem from a man in his forties or fifties who received an inactivated influenza vaccine.

Written as DNA, the CDR3 is TGTGCCAGCAGTTATCCAGGAGTAGGGGTCGGCACTGAAGCTTTCTTT. Protein sequence: CASSYPGVGVGTEAFF. The chain uses TRBV6-2 or TRBV6-3 and TRBJ1-1, with D possibly matching TRBD1 (5 bases). The CDR3 has 16 amino acids. V gave up 3 bases and J gave up 4 bases, with 18 bases separating them. The germline V gene encodes CDR1 MNHEY and CDR2 SVGEGT.

The chain employs TRBV20-1 and TRBJ2-7, with D possibly matching TRBD2 (6 bases). Germline values: CDR1 DFQATT, CDR2 SNEGSKA (reference sequence). The CDR3 covers 14 residues. Between the trimmed V and J ends, which lost 3 bases and 3 bases, there was a span of 15 bases. The CDR3 DNA follows: TGCAGTGCTAGCAAGGGAGGCAGAGTCTACGAGCAGTACTTC. Its protein product is CSASKGGRVYEQYF.

The CDR3 DNA follows: TGTGCCAGCAGTTTAAGGTTAGCGGGGGGCTCAAGCTCCTACAATGAGCAGTTCTTC. As protein: CASSLRLAGGSSSYNEQFF. This chain connects TRBV27 to TRBJ2-1; 10 nucleotides agree with TRBD2. Trimming cost V 2 bases and J 0 bases; bases outside gene matches: 10. The CDR3 loop spans 19 amino acids. Per the germline V gene, CDR1 is MNHEY and CDR2 is SMNVEV (reference sequence).

The chain couples TRBV2 to TRBJ1-4, with 7 bases identical to TRBD1. Per the germline V gene, CDR1 is SNHLY and CDR2 is FYNNEI. This CDR3 has 15 residues. V lost 6 bases to trimming and J lost 7 bases; unmatched junction nucleotides: 11. In DNA form, the CDR3 reads TGTGCCAGCAGGGGACAGTCCTCCTCTAGTGAAAAACTGTTTTTT. Its protein product is CASRGQSSSSEKLFF.